This T cell receptor (beta chain) was recorded in a study of T cells after somatic rescue of genetic block. The CDR3 has 17 residues. The J segment lost 5 bases and the V segment lost 5 bases, leaving 14 bases of the junction unmatched. Germline assignment: CDR1 ENHRY and CDR2 SYGVKD. The assay was immunoSEQ multiplex PCR, and TCRdb's table has in-frame clones only and misses some. The sample holds 10,000 or so clones; 60% to 75% are singletons and the top ten take about 12%. The chain has TRBV10-3 and TRBJ2-7, with TRBD1 matching 11 bases. The sequencing input was peripheral blood mononuclear cells (PBMCs). The clonotype comes from a boy aged 5-17 years. CDR3 in DNA: TGTGCCATCAGTCCCCAGACGCCAGGACAGGGGGCTGACGAGCAGTACTTC. It encodes CAISPQTPGQGADEQYF.